This T cell receptor (beta chain) came from a study of T-cell reconstitution after alpha-beta-depleted transplantation in children listed by TCRdb under 2016. For the wider study: The study quantitatively tracked T-cell immune reconstitution after TCRalphabeta/CD19-depleted allogeneic hematopoietic cell transplantation in children using TCR repertoire profiling. Study-level results and caveats: The apparently early recovery of alphabetaT-cell counts about two months after transplant reportedly depended on only several hundred rapidly expanded clones that came from non-depleted graft cells. In some patients, high TCRbeta diversity at day 60 was attributed to recipient T cells and intrathymic progenitors that had survived conditioning. Hyperexpanded clone frequencies declined over subsequent months; after one year, T-cell counts and TCRbeta diversity were mostly attributed to newly produced T cells.

CDR1 and CDR2 were assigned from the germline V gene as ENHRY and SYGVKD. The CDR3 has 17 amino acids, counting the end cysteine and phenylalanine. Only CDR3 DNA remains: 51 bases, in frame from the first base. V is shortened by 3 bases, J by 0 bases, and the region joining them spans 17 bases. The library came from PCR. The sequencing machine was an Illumina HiSeq 2500. Molecular barcoding was employed in the preparation of TCR libraries, with unique molecular identifiers being used to normalize TCRbeta repertoire quantification. Starting from the raw public reads, TCRdb applied fastp trimming at Q25, assembled clones with MiXCR and retained in-frame beta chains. Duplicate CDR3 protein sequences are folded into a single record with the most common DNA and genes. Here the sample has some 830,000 distinct CDR3 sequences; less than 20% occur a single time. Approximately 5% of the sample goes to the ten largest clones.

In this sample, this clonotype turned up many times. Its antigen is unknown. No per-base quality is available; no much larger clone lies one base away. The treatment or condition label here, explained by the study, means: allogeneic hematopoietic cell transplantation with graft depleted of TCRalphabeta T cells and CD19 B cells. TCRalphabeta/CD19-depleted allogeneic hematopoietic cell grafts were given to the transplant recipients, all of whom were children. The sequencing used PBMCs, mostly from graft donor cells, collected 360 days after TCRalphabeta/CD19-depleted stem cell transplant. This receptor was obtained from a male patient younger than 18 who had a stem cell transplant for acute lymphoblastic leukemia, so the T cells may come from the graft donor. The chain is assembled from TRBV10-3 and TRBJ2-5; a tentative D match to TRBD2 spans 6 bases. The DNA sequence is as follows: TGTGCCATCAGTGAATTGTCTAGCGTTCCGTACCAAGAGACCCAGTACTTC. Translated, this is CAISELSSVPYQETQYF.